Below are 28 T cell receptor beta chains sequenced from a single sample in a study of T-cell memory formation after mild COVID-19. TCRdb recomputed calls from the 5' RACE reads with MiXCR, one row per CDR3 protein. The sample holds about 610,000 distinct CDR3 sequences, around 15% seen once. The specimen sequenced was PBMCs or a T cell subset sorted from them (not recorded which). These receptors came from an adult woman who had mild COVID-19 (a few samples of this study predate the infection). Cell type and time point are not known.

This clonotype was counted only a few times. The chain recombines TRBV6-5 with TRBJ2-1; TRBD2 agrees at 13 bases. Germline V gene sequence: CDR1 MNHEY, CDR2 SVGAGI. The CDR3 is 16 amino acids. Trimming cost V 0 bases and J 5 bases; bases outside gene matches: 1. In nucleotides, the CDR3 is TGTGCCAGCAGTTACTCTGGACTAGCGGGAGACAATGAGCAGTTCTTC. As protein: CASSYSGLAGDNEQFF.

The chain joins TRBV5-5 to TRBJ1-3, with D possibly matching TRBD1 (6 bases). The V end was cut by 0 bases, the J end by 2 bases, with 15 bases between. The CDR3 spans 17 residues. Germline V gives CDR1 SGHKS, CDR2 YYEKEE (reference sequence). The DNA of the CDR3 is TGTGCCAGCAGCTTGGACCCGACAGGAATAGCTGGAAACACCATATATTTT. Encoded protein: CASSLDPTGIAGNTIYF.

This clonotype has just a few counts. V is TRBV6-5 and J is TRBJ2-3, with 9 nucleotides matching TRBD1. Germline trimming cut 6 bases from V and 3 bases from J; bases unmatched to any gene: 7. The germline V gene encodes CDR1 MNHEY and CDR2 SVGAGI. There are 15 residues in the CDR3. CDR3 loop: CASRDTGGRTDTQYF. CDR3 nucleotide sequence: TGTGCCAGCAGGGACACAGGGGGCAGGACAGATACGCAGTATTTT.

This chain links TRBV5-1 with TRBJ2-7; D ambiguous. Germline V CDR1 and CDR2: SGHRS, YFSETQ. The CDR3 spans 14 residues. V lost 0 bases and J lost 0, with 7 bases in between. CDR3 in amino acids: CASSLGAFSYEQYF. The CDR3 region has the DNA TGCGCCAGCAGCTTGGGGGCGTTCTCCTACGAGCAGTACTTC.

This clonotype occurred a few times. In DNA form, the CDR3 reads TGTGCCAGCAGCTTAGCGGCTGTCGGGGGACAGGGTTACTCCTATAATTCACCCCTCCACTTT. Translated: CASSLAAVGGQGYSYNSPLHF. V is TRBV7-2 and J is TRBJ1-6; 9 nucleotides align to TRBD1. This CDR3 has 21 residues. V lost 0 bases, J lost 0 bases, and 12 bases stayed unmatched. Germline V gene sequence: CDR1 SGHTA, CDR2 FQGNSA.

This clonotype has only a few counts. The chain couples TRBV7-6 to TRBJ2-3, with 8 bases identical to TRBD1. The CDR3 totals 14 residues. Germline V gene data show CDR1 as SGHVS and CDR2 as FNYEAQ. Trimming cost V 5 bases and J 3 bases; bases outside gene matches: 4. The CDR3 nucleotides read TGTGCCAGCAGCCTGGGACAGGAAACAGATACGCAGTATTTT. Residues: CASSLGQETDTQYF.

Concerning this clonotype itself: The junction differs from germline at one of its ends, possibly a read error. V and J are TRBV6-5 and TRBJ1-5; D is perhaps TRBD1 (6 bases). The CDR3 has 18 residues. The germline CDR1 and CDR2 sequences are MNHEY and SVGAGI. In DNA form, the CDR3 reads TGTGCCAGCAGTTACGCTATCCTCGCAGGGGCGAGGAATCAGCCCCAGCAATTT. Protein: CASSYAILAGARNQPQQF.

The chain couples TRBV3-1 to TRBJ2-2, with a tentative D call TRBD1 (6 bases). The CDR3 is 18 amino acids. In germline, CDR1 is LGHDT, CDR2 YNNKEL (reference sequence). The V end lost 5 bases, the J end lost 7 bases, and 26 bases lay between the germline ends. The CDR3, as DNA: TGTGCCAGCAGCACCCTCGCCGGGACATTTACCTCCGGCGGGGAGCTGTTTTTT. Its protein product is CASSTLAGTFTSGGELFF.

This clonotype came up a few times. The CDR3 bases are TGCGCCAGCAGCCAAGACGCTAAGCGTTCTACCGGGGAGCTGTTTTTT. This translates into CASSQDAKRSTGELFF. The chain couples TRBV4-3 to TRBJ2-2; D uncertain. Germline V gene lookup returns CDR1 LGHNA and CDR2 YSLEER. V dropped 0 bases and J dropped 5 bases, with 13 bases sitting between them. The CDR3 has 16 residues.

The V gene is TRBV12-3 or TRBV12-4, the J gene TRBJ1-1; 7 positions match TRBD1. This CDR3 comprises 14 residues. V was clipped by 5 bases and J by 5 bases; unmatched bases: 8. The CDR3 loop reads CASSPSTGRTEAFF. In DNA, the CDR3 is TGTGCCAGCAGTCCGTCGACAGGGAGGACTGAAGCTTTCTTT.

The sample holds many counts of this clonotype. The CDR3 nucleotides are TGTGCCAGCAGCTTAGGGGGGACTAGGGGGACCACCGGGTTCTTC. Residues: CASSLGGTRGTTGFF. The chain uses TRBV11-3 and TRBJ2-1; 8 bases match TRBD2. The length of the CDR3 is 15 residues. From germline, CDR1 is SGHNT and CDR2 YENEEA. V was pared by 1 base and J by 15 bases, with 14 bases of the junction left unmatched.

The gene calls are TRBV6-5 and TRBJ1-5; maybe TRBD1 (6 bases). In germline, CDR1 is MNHEY, CDR2 SVGAGI. The CDR3 has 14 residues. V was trimmed by 10 bases and J by 3 bases, leaving 16 bases between them. In DNA form, the CDR3 reads TGTGCCACCGCCCCGGACAGCTTCAATCAGCCCCAGCATTTT. Its protein is CATAPDSFNQPQHF.

The chain uses TRBV7-9 and TRBJ2-7, with 13 bases aligning to TRBD2. With 5 bases clipped from V and 7 bases from J, the junction kept 11 bases outside the gene matches. CDR1 SEHNR and CDR2 FQNEAQ come from the germline V gene (reference sequence). The CDR3 totals 16 residues. This CDR3 reads CASSTSGRGPQREQYF. Written as DNA, the CDR3 is TGTGCCAGCAGCACTAGCGGGAGGGGCCCCCAACGGGAGCAGTACTTC.

This clonotype was observed a few times. Compared with germline, one end of the junction differs, possibly owing to a read error. The chain combines TRBV19 with TRBJ2-5, with 11 bases identical to TRBD2. CDR3 size: 12 residues. CDR1 and CDR2 from the germline V gene are LNHDA and SQIVND (reference sequence). As DNA, the CDR3 is TGTGCCAGTAGTTCTTTAGCGGGAGGGCTGAACTTC. Translating it yields CASSSLAGGLNF.

The sample holds one count of this clonotype. The chain employs TRBV20-1 and TRBJ2-7, with TRBD2 identical over 11 bases. The CDR3 runs 15 residues. The V gene's germline CDR1 is DFQATT and CDR2 SNEGSKA (reference sequence). V gave up 2 bases and J gave up 5 bases; unmatched junction bases: 8. CDR3 DNA: TGCAGTGCTAGATCTTTAGCGGGAGGGCCAGACGAGCAGTACTTC. It encodes CSARSLAGGPDEQYF.

The V gene is TRBV2, the J gene TRBJ1-2; D unresolved. Germline assignment: CDR1 SNHLY and CDR2 FYNNEI. This CDR3 comprises 11 residues. V was pared by 6 bases and J by 7 bases, with 9 bases between. The CDR3 DNA reads TGTGCCAGCAGCCTGACAATTGGCTACACCTTC. This encodes CASSLTIGYTF.

This chain connects TRBV4-2 to TRBJ1-2; 8 bases agree with TRBD1. V trimming: 3 bases; J trimming: 8 bases; junction bases outside the gene matches: 11. This CDR3 contains 15 residues. The V gene's germline CDR1 is LGHNA and CDR2 YNFKEQ. CDR3 sequence reads: CASSQGVGTGEGYTF. The CDR3 bases are TGTGCCAGCAGCCAGGGCGTCGGGACAGGTGAAGGCTACACCTTC.

The gene calls are TRBV4-2 and TRBJ2-2; weak D call: TRBD2 (7 bases). V lost 6 bases and J 6 bases, leaving 14 bases between the germline ends. The CDR3 is made up of 14 amino acids. The V gene's germline CDR1 is LGHNA and CDR2 YNFKEQ. The CDR3 region has the DNA TGTGCCAGCAGACAGGGCGGGAGCGCCGGGGAGCTGTTTTTT. Residues: CASRQGGSAGELFF.

This clonotype showed up just a few times. The genes are TRBV6-1 and TRBJ2-7, with TRBD1 identical over 10 bases. Germline trimming cut 2 bases from V and 6 bases from J; bases unmatched to any gene: 1. Germline CDR1 is MNHNS and CDR2 is SASEGT. The CDR3 contains 13 residues. The CDR3 region is CASSERTGGEQYF. CDR3 sequence (DNA): TGTGCCAGCAGTGAAAGGACAGGGGGCGAGCAGTACTTC.

This clonotype turned up a few times. The chain is built from TRBV5-1 and TRBJ2-3; 12 positions match TRBD2. Germline assignment: CDR1 SGHRS and CDR2 YFSETQ. The CDR3 contains 17 residues. Trimming removed 4 bases from V and 2 bases from J; junction bases left unmatched: 8. The CDR3 is CASSRTSGVANTDTQYF. DNA of the CDR3: TGCGCCAGCAGCAGGACTAGCGGGGTAGCAAACACAGATACGCAGTATTTT.

Comment on this clonotype: Mismatch with germline at one junction end may stem from a read error. The genes are TRBV20-1 and TRBJ1-1; 8 positions match TRBD1. Germline V gives CDR1 DFQATT, CDR2 SNEGSKA (reference sequence). This CDR3 has 12 amino acids. CDR3 residues: CSARGQGPEAFF. CDR3 bases: TGCAGTGCGAGAGGACAGGGCCCTGAAGCTTTCTTT.

The genes are TRBV7-3 and TRBJ2-6; no reliable D call. Germline-derived CDR1 and CDR2 are SGHTA and FQGTGA. V was cut by 2 bases and J by 8 bases, with 13 bases left in between. The CDR3 loop spans 15 amino acids. CDR3 DNA sequence: TGTGCCAGCAGCTTACACCAGGCCTTGACCAACGTCCTGACTTTC. This encodes CASSLHQALTNVLTF.

V is TRBV6-5 and J is TRBJ1-1; D perhaps matches TRBD1 (6 bases). The germline V gene encodes CDR1 MNHEY and CDR2 SVGAGI. The CDR3 extends over 15 amino acids. Between the trimmed V and J ends, which lost 0 bases and 1 base, there was a span of 9 bases. DNA of the CDR3: TGTGCCAGCAGTTACTCCAGGGGCGCGAACACTGAAGCTTTCTTT. Protein sequence: CASSYSRGANTEAFF.

This clonotype was picked up a small number of times. This chain links TRBV5-6 with TRBJ2-3; TRBD1 aligns across 9 bases. Losses at the gene ends were 0 bases for V and 4 bases for J; bases not matched to a gene: 3. Germline assignment: CDR1 SGHDT and CDR2 YYEEEE. The CDR3 is made up of 15 amino acids. The CDR3 DNA is TGTGCCAGCAGCTTGGGGGACAGGGACGCAGATACGCAGTATTTT. Amino acid sequence: CASSLGDRDADTQYF.

This clonotype was recorded a few times. This chain uses TRBV15 with TRBJ2-7, with 13 bases aligning to TRBD2. J gave up 2 bases and V 1 base, and 2 bases lay outside the gene matches. This CDR3 has 16 residues. Germline CDR1 reads LNHNV; CDR2 reads YYDKDF (reference sequence). CDR3 in DNA: TGTGCCACCAGCAGAGGGGGGACTAGCGGGACCTACGAGCAGTACTTC. Its protein product is CATSRGGTSGTYEQYF.

There are a few counts of this clonotype. The V call is TRBV5-8, the J call TRBJ2-3, with a weak D call TRBD2 (5 bases). CDR3 size: 15 residues. Germline CDR1 and CDR2: SGHTS and YDEGEE. Trimming stripped 8 bases from V and 0 bases from J, with 16 bases between. CDR3 nucleotide sequence: TGTGCCAGAGGGTTCACAGCGGAGAGCACAGATACGCAGTATTTT. Protein product: CARGFTAESTDTQYF.

This clonotype was recorded many times. V and J are TRBV7-9 and TRBJ1-3; no firm D call. The CDR3 sequence is 13 residues long. Germline V gene sequence: CDR1 SEHNR, CDR2 FQNEAQ (reference sequence). V dropped 2 bases and J dropped 0 bases, with 2 bases sitting between them. CDR3 sequence reads: CASSLSSGNTIYF. The DNA of the CDR3 is TGTGCCAGCAGCTTAAGCTCTGGAAACACCATATATTTT.

About this clonotype itself: At one boundary the junction diverges from the germline segment, which might be a read error. The chain links TRBV7-3 to TRBJ1-1; maybe TRBD1 (6 bases). Germline V lookup: CDR1 SGHTA, CDR2 FQGTGA. The CDR3 consists of 13 residues. Here the CDR3 DNA reads TGTGCCAGCAGCACCCAGACAGGAAAAGAGCCCGTATTT. It yields the protein CASSTQTGKEPVF.